The table lists the clone carrying this TCR beta chain with many counts. Its specificity is not known. The entry originates in a study of Graves' ophthalmopathy and Graves' hyperthyroidism. Study-level points and caveats: Most expanded clonotypes from thyroid (those above 0.001 frequency) were also found in blood.

The authors enrolled newly diagnosed hyperthyroidism patients aged 18 to 65 with under 2 months' duration. PBMCs stemmed from over 8 ml of fresh peripheral blood. TCR beta CDR3 regions were amplified from RNA transcripts. RT-PCR was first run with HTBI primers, then multiplex PCR in a second round. TCRdb used MiXCR to reprocess the multiplex PCR reads, holding one entry per CDR3 protein. This sample has around 400,000 distinct CDR3 sequences; more than 20% occur once, and the top ten carry roughly 3.2%. The CDR3 extends over 17 amino acids. Per germline, CDR1 SGHTA and CDR2 FQGNSA. V was shortened by 4 bases and J by 7 bases, with 23 bases between the two germline ends.

The receptor comes from a woman under 30 with stable Graves' hyperthyroidism. The chain is built from TRBV7-2 and TRBJ2-4, with D perhaps TRBD1 or TRBD2 (5 bases each). The specimen was peripheral blood. The CDR3 here is CASSWKTGTFPGNIQYF. CDR3 coding DNA: TGTGCCAGCAGCTGGAAAACCGGGACCTTTCCCGGGAACATTCAGTACTTC.